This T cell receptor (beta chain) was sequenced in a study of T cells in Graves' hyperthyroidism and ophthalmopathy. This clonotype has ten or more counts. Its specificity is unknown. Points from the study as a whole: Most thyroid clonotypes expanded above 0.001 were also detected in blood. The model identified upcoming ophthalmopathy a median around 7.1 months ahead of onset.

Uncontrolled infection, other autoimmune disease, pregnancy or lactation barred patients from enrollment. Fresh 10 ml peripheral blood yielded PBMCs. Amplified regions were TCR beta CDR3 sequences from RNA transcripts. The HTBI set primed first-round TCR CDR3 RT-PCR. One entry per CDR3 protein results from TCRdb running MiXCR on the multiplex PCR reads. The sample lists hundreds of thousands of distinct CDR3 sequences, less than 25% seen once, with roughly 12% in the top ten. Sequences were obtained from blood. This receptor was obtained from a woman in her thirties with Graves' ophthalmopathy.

The CDR3 DNA is TGTGCCAGCAGTTACTCAGGGAGCGGGGAGACCCAGTACTTC. Its protein product is CASSYSGSGETQYF. The chain carries TRBV6-5 and TRBJ2-5; D might be TRBD2 (6 bases). CDR1 and CDR2 from the germline V gene are MNHEY and SVGAGI. V gave up 0 bases and J gave up 5 bases, with 10 bases separating them. This CDR3 has 14 residues.